The text below deals with one T cell receptor beta chain. Additional DNA sequences in this sample encode the identical CDR3. The sample originates from a study of OX40 agonist ivuxolimab in advanced cancers. This CDR3 has 14 amino acids. The V and J ends lost 3 bases and 4 bases, in that order; junction bases with no gene match: 2. Per germline, CDR1 KGHSH and CDR2 LQKENI. Autoimmune disease history or systemic immunosuppression meant exclusion. Generated by immunoSEQ multiplex PCR, the TCRdb table keeps only in-frame clones and is missing some. The sample holds about 70,000 clones, 85% to 90% seen once.

This specimen was CD4+ or CD8+ T cells sorted from blood, taken in a trial of the OX40 agonist ivuxolimab. The receptor was derived from an adult with an advanced solid tumor such as melanoma, head and neck, liver or kidney cancer. The chain recombines TRBV18 with TRBJ1-5; 8 bases align to TRBD1. CDR3 region: CASSPGTGNQPQHF. The CDR3 coding sequence is TGTGCCAGCTCACCTGGGACAGGTAATCAGCCCCAGCATTTT.